These T cell receptor beta chains were read from a single sample in a study of regulatory T cells in long-lasting Graves disease. A single record per CDR3 protein comes from TCRdb applying MiXCR to the multiplex PCR reads. This sample carries roughly 510,000 distinct CDR3 sequences, more than 15% of them seen once, and the ten largest clones take approximately 12%. These data also formed part of another study, on T cells in Graves' hyperthyroidism and ophthalmopathy.

The source material was peripheral blood mononuclear cells (PBMCs), sampled at new diagnosis, from a patient treated with antithyroid drugs. These receptors originate from a man aged 18 to 29 with Graves disease. The CDR3 runs from the conserved cysteine through the conserved F or W. The D gene is left open where the match is weak. A clone size is listed for some rows: how often the clone was seen (once, few, many), or a class if it is expanded.

D,J,V,size,CDR3,DNA
NA,TRBJ1-1,TRBV28,many,CASSLGYNTEAFF,TGTGCCAGCAGTTTGGGGTATAACACTGAAGCTTTCTTT
TRBD2,TRBJ2-1,TRBV5-1,NA,CASNTPLAGLSYNEQFF,TGCGCCAGCAACACCCCCTTAGCGGGACTCTCCTACAATGAGCAGTTCTTC
NA,TRBJ1-1,TRBV6-1,NA,CASSAARNTEAFF,TGTGCCAGCAGTGCCGCGAGGAACACTGAAGCTTTCTTT
TRBD2,TRBJ2-1,TRBV7-9,many,CASSRLAENNEQFF,TGTGCCAGCAGCCGACTAGCGGAGAACAATGAGCAGTTCTTC
NA,TRBJ2-7,TRBV28,few,CASSPIQRLDEQYF,TGTGCCAGCAGTCCTATCCAGAGATTGGACGAGCAGTACTTC
NA,TRBJ1-1,TRBV18,many,CASSPAGTNVNTEAFF,TGTGCCAGCTCACCGGCCGGGACGAACGTGAACACTGAAGCTTTCTTT
TRBD1,TRBJ2-2,TRBV27,many,CASSLMAGGIGTGELFF,TGTGCCAGCAGTTTAATGGCAGGGGGCATAGGCACCGGGGAGCTGTTTTTT
TRBD1,TRBJ2-7,TRBV7-6,NA,CASSLSDRVPSYEQYF,TGTGCCAGCAGCTTAAGCGACAGGGTACCCTCCTACGAGCAGTACTTC
NA,TRBJ1-1,TRBV5-8,many,CASSLGVSGRDKNTEAFF,TGTGCCAGCAGCTTGGGGGTCTCGGGTCGCGACAAGAACACTGAAGCTTTCTTT
NA,TRBJ2-7,TRBV15,few,CATSSRDLNYEQYF,TGTGCCACCAGCAGCCGGGACCTGAACTACGAGCAGTACTTC
NA,TRBJ1-5,TRBV3-1,many,CASSATALDLPQHF,TGTGCCAGCAGCGCCACGGCTCTTGATCTGCCCCAGCATTTT
NA,TRBJ1-5,TRBV6-2/TRBV6-3,NA,CASSYPNRDQPQHF,TGTGCCAGCAGTTACCCGAACAGGGACCAGCCCCAGCATTTT
NA,TRBJ2-2,TRBV19,NA,CASSIGGSVTGELFF,TGTGCCAGTAGTATAGGGGGCTCGGTGACCGGGGAGCTGTTTTTT
NA,TRBJ2-5,TRBV12-3/TRBV12-4,many,CASSFAGETQYF,TGTGCCAGCAGTTTTGCTGGGGAGACCCAGTACTTC
NA,TRBJ1-5,TRBV4-1,NA,CASSQALHQPQHF,TGCGCCAGCAGCCAAGCCCTGCATCAGCCCCAGCATTTT
NA,TRBJ2-3,TRBV7-9,many,CASKVLGTDTQYF,TGTGCCAGCAAGGTACTAGGCACAGATACGCAGTATTTT
TRBD2,TRBJ2-1,TRBV20-1,NA,CSATSGPTYNEQFF,TGCAGTGCTACTAGCGGGCCCACCTACAATGAGCAGTTCTTC
TRBD1,TRBJ2-3,TRBV13,many,CASSFYAGTAFTDTQYF,TGTGCCAGCAGCTTCTACGCCGGGACAGCCTTCACAGATACGCAGTATTTT
NA,TRBJ2-7,TRBV12-3/TRBV12-4,many,CASSLLGTPPGYEQYF,TGTGCCAGCAGTTTACTCGGGACCCCGCCAGGGTACGAGCAGTACTTC
NA,TRBJ2-1,TRBV30,many,CAWRTGSSYNEQFF,TGTGCCTGGAGAACGGGTAGCTCCTACAATGAGCAGTTCTTC
TRBD2,TRBJ2-7,TRBV20-1,NA,CSAPPSGRAYEQYF,TGCAGTGCTCCTCCTAGCGGGAGGGCGTACGAGCAGTACTTC
NA,TRBJ1-6,TRBV3-1,NA,CASSPGFGSPLHF,TGTGCCAGCAGCCCCGGTTTCGGGTCACCCCTCCACTTT
NA,TRBJ1-2,TRBV3-1,many,CASSHFDGYTF,TGTGCCAGCAGCCACTTCGATGGCTACACCTTC
TRBD2,TRBJ2-1,TRBV9,NA,CASSVGGGSLGNEQFF,TGTGCCAGCAGCGTAGGGGGCGGGAGTCTGGGGAATGAGCAGTTCTTC
NA,TRBJ2-1,TRBV30,few,CAWKAGGVEQFF,TGTGCCTGGAAGGCAGGAGGGGTTGAGCAGTTCTTC
NA,TRBJ2-4,TRBV30,NA,CAWTGSLAKNIQYF,TGTGCCTGGACGGGCTCTCTAGCCAAAAACATTCAGTACTTC
NA,TRBJ2-7,TRBV6-1,NA,CASSLSGSTVYEQYF,TGTGCCAGCAGTCTCAGCGGGTCCACCGTCTACGAGCAGTACTTC
TRBD1,TRBJ2-3,TRBV30,many,CAWSTGQGSDTQYF,TGTGCCTGGAGTACCGGACAGGGTTCAGATACGCAGTATTTT
TRBD1,TRBJ1-6,TRBV19,once,CASSAIGQGDGNSPLHF,TGTGCCAGTAGTGCTATCGGACAGGGAGACGGAAATTCACCCCTCCACTTT
TRBD1,TRBJ2-7,TRBV27,many,CASSSGQGTPYEQYF,TGTGCCAGCAGTTCAGGACAGGGTACGCCCTACGAGCAGTACTTC
TRBD2,TRBJ2-7,TRBV5-1,many,CASSLGTSGPYEQYF,TGCGCCAGCAGCTTGGGGACTAGCGGACCCTACGAGCAGTACTTC
NA,TRBJ2-1,TRBV7-3,many,CASSLMAITTDNEQFF,TGTGCCAGCAGCTTAATGGCCATCACCACTGACAATGAGCAGTTCTTC
TRBD2,TRBJ2-1,TRBV12-3/TRBV12-4,NA,CASSPTSSTSYNEQFF,TGTGCCAGCAGTCCGACTAGCAGTACCTCCTACAATGAGCAGTTCTTC
NA,TRBJ1-5,TRBV30,many,CAWSKLGPQHF,TGTGCCTGGAGTAAACTCGGGCCCCAGCATTTT
NA,TRBJ2-1,TRBV30,NA,CAWSLGSSYNEQFF,TGTGCCTGGAGTTTGGGATCCTCCTACAATGAGCAGTTCTTC
TRBD1,TRBJ2-7,TRBV15,few,CATSRDRASYEQYF,TGTGCCACCAGCAGGGACAGGGCGTCCTACGAGCAGTACTTC
NA,TRBJ2-7,TRBV4-1,NA,CASSQVGFSYEQYF,TGCGCCAGCAGCCAAGTAGGTTTCTCCTACGAGCAGTACTTC
NA,TRBJ2-7,TRBV11-2,NA,CASRSQQGSFSYEQYF,TGTGCCAGCAGATCTCAACAGGGAAGCTTCTCCTACGAGCAGTACTTC
NA,TRBJ1-3,TRBV6-1,few,CASSISWDTIYF,TGTGCCAGCAGTATATCGTGGGACACCATATATTTT
TRBD2,TRBJ2-7,TRBV10-2,few,CASSGAGVYEQYF,TGCGCCAGCAGTGGGGCGGGAGTGTACGAGCAGTACTTC
TRBD1,TRBJ2-3,TRBV30,few,CAWSVRFTGDLLDSTDTQYF,TGTGCCTGGAGTGTACGATTTACAGGGGACCTTCTTGATAGCACAGATACGCAGTATTTT
NA,TRBJ1-2,TRBV27,many,CASSLSGGLRGYTF,TGTGCCAGCAGTTTATCGGGGGGGCTGCGAGGCTACACCTTC
NA,TRBJ1-5,TRBV20-1,many,CSASSGNSNQPQHF,TGCAGTGCTAGCTCGGGGAATAGCAATCAGCCCCAGCATTTT
NA,TRBJ1-5,TRBV6-1,many,CASSDGSGNQPQHF,TGTGCCAGCAGTGACGGGTCGGGCAATCAGCCCCAGCATTTT
NA,TRBJ2-1,TRBV7-9,few,CASSLSGLAQGAQFF,TGTGCCAGCAGCTTGTCCGGGCTAGCCCAGGGTGCGCAGTTCTTC
NA,TRBJ1-4,TRBV15,NA,CATSRAKQGNEKLFF,TGTGCCACCAGCAGAGCGAAACAGGGAAATGAAAAACTGTTTTTT
TRBD1,TRBJ1-1,TRBV3-1,many,CASSQDGTGASKEGTEAFF,TGTGCCAGCAGCCAAGATGGGACAGGGGCAAGTAAGGAGGGCACTGAAGCTTTCTTT
TRBD1,TRBJ2-1,TRBV5-8,NA,CASSRAGTGGLYEQFF,TGTGCCAGCAGCCGAGCCGGGACAGGGGGCCTCTATGAGCAGTTCTTC
TRBD2,TRBJ2-1,TRBV12-3/TRBV12-4,many,CASATSGAANEQFF,TGTGCCAGCGCGACTAGCGGGGCTGCAAATGAGCAGTTCTTC
NA,TRBJ2-3,TRBV6-1,NA,CAAGSVDTQYF,TGTGCCGCAGGGTCCGTCGATACGCAGTATTTT
NA,TRBJ2-1,TRBV2,few,CASSRRNEQFF,TGTGCCAGCAGTAGGCGGAATGAGCAGTTCTTC
NA,TRBJ2-7,TRBV6-2/TRBV6-3,many,CASSYRGSYEQYF,TGTGCCAGCAGTTACCGGGGGTCCTACGAGCAGTACTTC
TRBD2,TRBJ2-2,TRBV29-1,many,CSVEVVSGRAYTGELFF,TGCAGCGTTGAAGTCGTTAGCGGGAGGGCCTACACCGGGGAGCTGTTTTTT
NA,TRBJ1-3,TRBV5-1,few,CASSLAGEPSGNTIYF,TGCGCCAGCAGCTTGGCCGGGGAGCCCTCTGGAAACACCATATATTTT
TRBD1,TRBJ1-2,TRBV18,few,CASSIDRGKNYGYTF,TGTGCCAGCTCAATAGACAGGGGGAAAAACTATGGCTACACCTTC
NA,TRBJ1-4,TRBV5-1,NA,CASSSSDEKLFF,TGCGCCAGCAGCTCGTCGGATGAAAAACTGTTTTTT
NA,TRBJ2-3,TRBV28,many,CASSWGFTDTQYF,TGTGCCAGCAGTTGGGGTTTCACAGATACGCAGTATTTT
TRBD1,TRBJ1-5,TRBV12-3/TRBV12-4,many,CASSPRGGQHQPQHF,TGTGCCAGCAGTCCCCGGGGGGGACAGCATCAGCCCCAGCATTTT
NA,TRBJ2-1,TRBV3-1,few,CASRRRSLGSNEQFF,TGTGCCAGCAGGAGACGGTCCCTGGGGTCCAATGAGCAGTTCTTC